This entry is about one T cell receptor (beta chain). Its matching antigen is unknown. This sample also contains other DNA sequences that code for the same CDR3. Germline values: CDR1 MRHNA, CDR2 SNTAGT. This CDR3 is built from 13 residues. Trimming removed 4 bases at V and 1 base at J, with 7 bases between. These data belong to a study of cytomegalovirus exposure and HLA in healthy donors. In the study overall: An early release of data contained approximately 80 million unique TCRs, which came from HLA-typed donors.

60 Vbeta and 13 Jbeta primers were used in PCR. Method: immunoSEQ multiplex PCR; TCRdb's copy keeps in-frame clones and lacks some. The sample contains about 140,000 clones, 75% to 80% of which appear only once. The donors gave bone marrow, and they were healthy. Nominally healthy donors were sampled, though unrecorded immune exposures were likely. Study findings and constraints: Trimming of TCR beta V- and J-genes showed a link, identified in a later analysis, to a missense DCLRE1C variant.

Input material: PBMCs. The sequence derives from a man aged 18 to 29 in good health and CMV-seronegative. This chain connects TRBV6-4 to TRBJ1-1; possible D gene TRBD1, 6 bases. The CDR3 is CASSAGQNTEAFF. CDR3 DNA: TGTGCCAGCAGTGCGGGACAGAACACTGAAGCTTTCTTT.